A single TCR beta chain is shown here with its context. Per the authors' pipeline: By means of reference gene primer amplification, nucleated cell counts were estimated. Clones were sequenced by immunoSEQ multiplex PCR, and TCRdb holds only the in-frame ones, with some missing. That table gives V, J and clone size, and the DNA gave D and trimming. The data hold tens of thousands of clones, with approximately 90% observed a single time. Grouping used clinical history reported by participants in a survey and questionnaire. The data were obtained in a study of blood T cell repertoires in COVID-19. Whole-study context: PBMCs, B-cell-depleted T cells, or T cells provided the cDNA or gDNA that made up the material.

CDR1 and CDR2 from the germline V gene are MNHEY and SMNVEV (reference sequence). This CDR3 contains 12 residues. V lost 4 bases, J lost 6 bases, and 6 bases lay in between. The chain couples TRBV27 to TRBJ2-2; D is uncertain. The TCR sequence derives from a woman aged 40 to 50 who had recovered from COVID-19. The sample comprised PBMCs or T cells enriched from blood (not recorded which). The CDR3, as DNA: TGTGCCAGCAGTTATCGGTCCGGGGAGCTGTTTTTT. This sequence encodes CASSYRSGELFF.